This T cell receptor beta chain came from a study of regulatory T cells in long-lasting Graves disease. This clonotype was seen only a few times. Its target is unknown. Sequencing libraries for TCR beta were prepared with iRepertoire HTBI primers and Arm-PCR of CDR3 regions. Using its own MiXCR run on the multiplex PCR reads, TCRdb lists one record per CDR3 protein. The sample contains 350,000 to 450,000 distinct CDR3 sequences, about 12% of which appear only once. J lost 6 bases, V lost 5 bases, and 6 bases had no gene match. The V gene's germline CDR1 is SGHTA and CDR2 FQGTGA. The CDR3 runs 13 residues. Findings and limits, study-wide: Exclusively peripheral blood, rather than thyroid tissue, was studied. Persistent disease preferred TRBV28, TRBJ1-2 and TRBJ2-5.

As for time point: newly diagnosed GD, antithyroid drugs for less than 3 months. Extracted RNA from PBMCs served as the source of the TCR library. Recruitment took place at an endocrinology department in Xi'an, China. Roughly 8.3 milliliters of peripheral blood were taken and placed in EDTA tubes. Separately, the same data were catalogued under a study of T cells in Graves' hyperthyroidism and ophthalmopathy.

This TCR was recovered from a young woman with Graves disease. This sample comprised peripheral blood mononuclear cells (PBMCs), obtained at new diagnosis, from a patient treated with antithyroid drugs. This chain links TRBV7-3 with TRBJ1-1; 7 positions agree with TRBD1. The CDR3, as DNA: TGTGCCAGCAGCACTACAGGGGACGCTGAAGCTTTCTTT. Its translation is CASSTTGDAEAFF.